Listed here is a single T cell receptor (beta chain). The antigen is unknown. One end of the junction does not line up with germline, which may come from a read error. This record belongs to a study of CD8+ T cells in alopecia areata. Overall study context: Treated patients received oral tofacitinib, 5 to 10 mg twice daily. It was 6 to 18 months of tofacitinib, and then there were 6 months off drug. General observations from the study: Expanded CD8+ clones among the top 100, and scalp clonality, were significantly decreased by tofacitinib.

Extracted RNA was reverse transcribed into cDNA, the sequencing template. Profiling relied on immunoSEQ multiplex PCR, and the TCRdb table lists in-frame clones only, not all of them. The table lists about 190,000 clones, about 60% of them singletons. From germline, CDR1 is SSHAT and CDR2 FNYEAQ (reference sequence). The CDR3 runs 14 residues. As to treatment: oral pan-JAK inhibitor, 5-10 mg twice daily. Peripheral blood, together with lesional scalp punch biopsies, was collected from alopecia areata patients. This TCR was sampled from a human donor with alopecia areata. Sample: CD8+ T cells sorted from blood, taken at week 24, from a patient treated with tofacitinib. This rearrangement joins TRBV7-7 to TRBJ2-1; D is undetermined. CDR3 bases: TGTGCTAGCAGCCAAGGACCGTTGACGGCTGAGCAGTTCTTC. This sequence encodes CASSQGPLTAEQFF.